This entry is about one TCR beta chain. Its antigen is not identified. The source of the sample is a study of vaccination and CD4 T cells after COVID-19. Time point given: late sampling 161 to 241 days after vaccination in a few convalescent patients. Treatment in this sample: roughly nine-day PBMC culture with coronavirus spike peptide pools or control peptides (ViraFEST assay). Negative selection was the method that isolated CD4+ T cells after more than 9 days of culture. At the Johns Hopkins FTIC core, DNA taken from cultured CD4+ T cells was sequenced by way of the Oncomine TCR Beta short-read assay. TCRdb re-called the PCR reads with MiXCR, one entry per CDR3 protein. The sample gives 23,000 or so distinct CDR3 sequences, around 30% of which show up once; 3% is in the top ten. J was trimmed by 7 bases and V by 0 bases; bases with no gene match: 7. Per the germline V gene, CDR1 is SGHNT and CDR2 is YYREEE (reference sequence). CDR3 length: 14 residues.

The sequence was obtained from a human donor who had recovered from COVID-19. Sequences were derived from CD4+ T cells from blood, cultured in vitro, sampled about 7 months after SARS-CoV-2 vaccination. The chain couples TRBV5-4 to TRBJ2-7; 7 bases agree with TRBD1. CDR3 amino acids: CASSLDRGTVEQYF. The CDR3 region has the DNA TGTGCCAGCAGCTTGGACAGGGGAACCGTTGAGCAGTACTTC.